What follows are 15 T cell receptor beta chains derived from one specimen sequenced in a study of T-cell reconstitution after alpha-beta-depleted transplantation in children. Unique molecular identifiers featured in how the TCRbeta library was prepared. TCRdb reprocessed the PCR reads with MiXCR, giving one entry per CDR3 protein. This sample has 100,000 or so distinct CDR3 sequences, with 4.5% to 7.5% found just once. Sequences were derived from PBMCs, mostly from graft donor cells, sampled 60 days after TCRalphabeta/CD19-depleted stem cell transplant. Source of these receptors: a female patient younger than 10 who had a stem cell transplant for Fanconi anemia, so the T cells may come from the graft donor.

There are many counts of this clonotype. The CDR3 spells CASSTDFQETQYF. Here the CDR3 DNA reads TGTGCCAGCAGCACGGACTTCCAAGAGACCCAGTACTTC. The J gene is TRBJ2-5, the V gene TRBV12-3 or TRBV12-4; D is perhaps TRBD2 (5 bases). V was trimmed by 6 bases and J by 1 base, leaving 9 bases between them. CDR3 length equals 13 residues.

V usage is TRBV20-1 and J usage is TRBJ2-3; 9 bases agree with TRBD2. The CDR3 extends over 16 amino acids. V was pared by 3 bases and J by 6 bases, with 13 bases of the junction left unmatched. Germline-derived CDR1 and CDR2 are DFQATT and SNEGSKA (reference sequence). CDR3 nucleotide sequence: TGCAGTGCTAGGATCTGGGGGGCTAGCGGGAAGGATACGCAGTATTTT. This translates into CSARIWGASGKDTQYF.

This clonotype was recorded at least ten times. V is TRBV28 and J is TRBJ2-7; tentative D call: TRBD2 (6 bases). Germline V gives CDR1 MDHEN, CDR2 SYDVKM. The CDR3 runs to 15 residues. V gave up 4 bases and J gave up 1 base, with 14 bases separating them. In nucleotides, the CDR3 is TGTGCCAGCAGTTCGGGGGTTAGAGGTTCCTACGAGCAGTACTTC. It translates to CASSSGVRGSYEQYF.

The chain has TRBV18 and TRBJ2-7, with D perhaps given as TRBD1 or TRBD2 (5 bases each). The CDR3 runs to 18 residues. The germline V and J ends were trimmed by 3 bases and 4 bases, with 25 bases remaining between them. The V gene's germline CDR1 is KGHSH and CDR2 LQKENI. The CDR3 protein is CASSPSMWDVKGSYEQYF. DNA for the CDR3: TGTGCCAGCTCACCGTCTATGTGGGACGTAAAGGGGAGTTACGAGCAGTACTTC. The full variable domain, rest sourced from reference TRBV18 and TRBJ2-7, is NAGVMQNPRHLVRRRGQEARLRCSPMKGHSHVYWYRQLPEEGLKFMVYLQKENIIDESGMPKERFSAEFPKEGPSILRIQQVVRGDSAAYFCASSPSMWDVKGSYEQYFGPGTRLTVT.

This clonotype showed up many times. The chain uses TRBV20-1 and TRBJ2-3; D perhaps matches TRBD1 (6 bases). Per germline, CDR1 DFQATT and CDR2 SNEGSKA (reference sequence). Trimming pared 3 bases from V and 4 bases from J, leaving 23 bases between. CDR3 length: 17 residues. Written as DNA, the CDR3 is TGCAGTGCTAGCAGAGATTTGGGGGCCAAATGGGCAGATACGCAGTATTTT. Translating it yields CSASRDLGAKWADTQYF.

Concerning this clonotype: A much more abundant neighbour one base away suggests this may be a read error. The chain recombines TRBV10-3 with TRBJ1-6, with TRBD1 matching 7 bases. There are 17 residues in the CDR3. With 0 bases clipped from V and 9 bases from J, the junction kept 11 bases outside the gene matches. From germline, CDR1 is ENHRY and CDR2 SYGVKD. The CDR3, as DNA: TGTGCCATCAGTGAGTCGTATTACGGGACAGCGAGTTCACCCCTCCACTTT. This gives the protein CAISESYYGTASSPLHF.

This clonotype was seen at least ten times. The chain uses TRBV10-3 and TRBJ2-3; perhaps TRBD2 as D (5 bases). V lost 6 bases to trimming and J lost 5 bases, with 15 bases between them. The germline CDR1 and CDR2 sequences are ENHRY and SYGVKD. The CDR3 loop spans 14 amino acids. CDR3 DNA sequence: TGTGCCATCAGAGCGGCACTGGGGATAGATACGCAGTATTTT. Translating gives CAIRAALGIDTQYF.

The chain combines TRBV7-2 with TRBJ2-3, with unresolved D. Germline values: CDR1 SGHTA, CDR2 FQGNSA. V gave up 8 bases and J gave up 7 bases, with 10 bases separating them. This CDR3 comprises 11 residues. CDR3 DNA sequence: TGTGCCAGCGGCAGTGGCCATACGCAGTATTTT. Its protein is CASGSGHTQYF.

This clonotype occurred a few times. The chain combines TRBV20-1 with TRBJ1-5, with 9 bases lining up with TRBD1. The V gene's germline CDR1 is DFQATT and CDR2 SNEGSKA (reference sequence). The V segment lost 1 base and the J segment 2 bases; nucleotides outside the gene matches: 12. The CDR3 covers 18 residues. CDR3 DNA sequence: TGCAGTGCTAGAGTCAGTACAGGGGGCCGGTCGCGCAATCAGCCCCAGCATTTT. It is translated as CSARVSTGGRSRNQPQHF.

In DNA, the CDR3 is TGTGCCAGCTCACTTTACAGGGGGCGAGAGTGGAACACTGAAGCTTTCTTT. Translation gives CASSLYRGREWNTEAFF. V gene TRBV18 combines with J gene TRBJ1-1, with 9 positions matching TRBD1. Germline V CDR1 and CDR2: KGHSH, LQKENI. J lost 1 base, V lost 4 bases, and 10 bases had no gene match. The CDR3 spans 17 residues.

This clonotype was seen at least ten times. The chain has TRBV28 and TRBJ2-5; D is unclear. Germline V gives CDR1 MDHEN, CDR2 SYDVKM. The CDR3 runs to 13 residues. V was cut by 2 bases and J by 4 bases, with 8 bases left in between. CDR3 nucleotides: TGTGCCAGCAGTTTACGGACCGGAGAGACCCAGTACTTC. Translating gives CASSLRTGETQYF.

This clonotype was seen many times. V gene TRBV4-2 combines with J gene TRBJ2-2; D unresolved. The CDR3 is made up of 13 amino acids. Trimming took 0 bases from V and 6 from J, leaving 5 bases between them. CDR1 and CDR2 from the germline V gene are LGHNA and YNFKEQ. The CDR3 region is CASSQDSPGELFF. CDR3 DNA sequence: TGTGCCAGCAGCCAAGATTCCCCCGGGGAGCTGTTTTTT.

This clonotype was recorded at least ten times. The chain employs TRBV5-1 and TRBJ2-3, with D perhaps matching TRBD1 or TRBD2 (5 bases each). Germline lookup yields CDR1 SGHRS and CDR2 YFSETQ. With 4 bases removed from V and 4 bases from J, the gap between germline ends came to 19 bases. CDR3 length equals 16 residues. In DNA form, the CDR3 reads TGCGCCAGCAGCACCTGGGACCCGAACCCGTCAGATACGCAGTATTTT. It specifies CASSTWDPNPSDTQYF.

This clonotype was detected many times. V usage is TRBV10-3 and J usage is TRBJ2-5, with D unresolved. This CDR3 comprises 14 residues. Trimming cost V 8 bases and J 3 bases, with 16 bases left between them. The germline V gene has CDR1 ENHRY and CDR2 SYGVKD. The CDR3 DNA reads TGTGCCATCGGTTTTGGCTCTACAAAAGAGACCCAGTACTTC. Translation: CAIGFGSTKETQYF.

The chain uses TRBV29-1 and TRBJ1-5; D is uncertain. V was cut by 4 bases and J by 3 bases, with 16 bases left in between. The CDR3 loop spans 15 amino acids. The V gene's germline CDR1 is SQVTM and CDR2 ANQGSEA. CDR3 loop: CSVGVTASSNQPQHF. The CDR3, as DNA: TGCAGCGTTGGTGTAACAGCCTCCTCCAATCAGCCCCAGCATTTT. The variable domain in full, with the rest retrieved from reference TRBV29-1 and TRBJ1-5, is SAVISQKPSRDICQRGTSLTIQCQVDSQVTMMFWYRQQPGQSLTLIATANQGSEATYESGFVIDKFPISRPNLTFSTLTVSNMSPEDSSIYLCSVGVTASSNQPQHFGDGTRLSIL.